In this sample, the clone carrying this TCR beta chain turned up a few times. One entry per CDR3 protein results from TCRdb running MiXCR on the RACE reads. Among about 80,000 distinct CDR3 sequences, approximately 10% were seen once, and the ten largest hold 2% to 2.5%. These data belong to a study of human T cells and chemical hapten exposure. Time point denoted: patch test 2, 6 weeks after DPC sensitization. The treatment: therapeutic diphenylcyclopropenone sensitization with weekly scalp DPC. CDR3 length equals 12 residues. V was clipped by 5 bases and J by 6 bases, with 10 bases between them. The germline V gene has CDR1 MDHEN and CDR2 SYDVKM.

The genes are TRBV28 and TRBJ1-1; D call uncertain. The clonotype comes from a woman between 25 and 40 years old with alopecia areata. Some clones in this sample may be carry-over from other donors' samples. The material sequenced was whole blood, taken in connection with sensitization to the hapten diphenylcyclopropenone (DPC). The CDR3 DNA is TGTGCCAGCAGTACTTCAGCCTCTGAAGCTTTCTTT. It is translated as CASSTSASEAFF.